This T cell receptor beta chain is from a study of shared clonotypes between healthy human individuals. Whole-study context: Three CD4 naive, three CD4 memory, two CD8 naive and one CD8 memory plate were used per donor.

Looked up from germline, CDR1 is SGDLS and CDR2 is YYNGEE. CDR3 length: 13 amino acids. Trimming at V came to 4 bases and at J to 8 bases, leaving 4 bases not matched to a gene. Regarding this clone: The antigen remains unidentified.

Only in-frame clones appear in the TCRdb table, and some are missing; sequencing was by immunoSEQ multiplex PCR. The profile covers hundreds of thousands of clones, with 95% to 96% appearing a single time and approximately 0.12% taken by the ten largest. CD45RO-negative, CCR7-selected cells formed the naive CD8 fraction, which excluded terminally differentiated effector memory CD45RA+ cells. Study-level results: The study found roughly 5% of naive CD4 clonotypes shared across a few donors.

The sample was naive CD8+ T cells sorted from blood. The V call is TRBV9, the J call TRBJ2-1, with 9 bases lining up with TRBD1. The clonotype comes from a woman in her 30s in good health. CDR3 region: CASSNRDRDEQFF. The CDR3 DNA is TGTGCCAGCAGCAACCGGGACAGGGATGAGCAGTTCTTC.